Sequencing of this T cell receptor (beta chain) was carried out in a study of blood T cell repertoires in COVID-19. Overall study context: The United States, Italy and Spain supplied acute and convalescent COVID-19 samples. PBMCs, B-cell-depleted T cells, or T cells provided the cDNA or gDNA that made up the material.

The V and J ends lost 2 bases and 10 bases respectively, with 11 bases between them. The CDR3 totals 12 residues. Looked up from germline, CDR1 is SGHTA and CDR2 is FQGNSA. Measured with immunoSEQ multiplex PCR; TCRdb has only the in-frame clones, and not every one. The table has about 220,000 clones, 82% seen once. The sequencing input was peripheral blood. This rearrangement joins TRBV7-2 to TRBJ1-1; a weak D match, TRBD1 (5 bases). The TCR sequence derives from a woman older than 75 with COVID-19, enrolled during active disease. The CDR3 reads CASSLLGEGAFF. As DNA, the CDR3 is TGTGCCAGCAGCTTACTAGGGGAGGGAGCTTTCTTT.